These T cell receptor beta chains were read from a single sample in a study of monozygotic twins with inflammatory bowel disease. No DNA is given; TCRdb re-called the 5' RACE reads and lists each CDR3 protein once. The sample table includes fewer than 350,000 distinct CDR3 sequences. The source material was blood. The receptors come from a human donor with ulcerative colitis or Crohn's disease, or a healthy co-twin of an affected twin (not recorded which). The CDR3 runs from the conserved cysteine through the conserved F or W.

>TRBJ2-1|TRBV7-2|15
CASSFQGGQGNEQFF
>TRBJ2-3|TRBV11-2|14
CASSLRASTDTQYF
>TRBJ2-1|TRBV20-1|14
CSASGSPNFNEQFF
>TRBJ1-1|TRBV21-1|16
CASSKNPRQGFTEAFF
>TRBJ2-5|TRBV5-1|15
CASSWSGTPRETQYF
>TRBJ2-1|TRBV7-9|16
CASSPLLGLAGNEQFF
>TRBJ2-1|TRBV7-9|14
CASSLAGTGGGQFF
>TRBJ2-1|TRBV19|17
CASSIGSRGESYNEQFF
>TRBJ2-3|TRBV7-2|15
CASSLTAGGTDTQYF
>TRBJ2-7|TRBV7-8|14
CASSSRAGSYEQYF
>TRBJ2-5|TRBV11-2|19
CASSFPGLAVEARQETQYF
>TRBJ2-1|TRBV4-1|15
CASSQDPRANNEQFF
>TRBJ2-7|TRBV28|13
CASSLDSGNEQYF
>TRBJ2-6|TRBV7-2|15
CASSPHISGANVLTF
>TRBJ2-7|TRBV18|13
CASSQTGADEQYF
>TRBJ2-5|TRBV7-2|13
CASSPDLQETQYF
>TRBJ2-2|TRBV28|14
CASSPGTPTGELFF
>TRBJ1-3|TRBV18|15
CASSPTGVSGNTIYF
>TRBJ2-2|TRBV18|13
CASSQDRTGELFF
>TRBJ2-3|TRBV29-1|17
CSVVIGESGSPTDTQYF
>TRBJ1-3|TRBV7-9|16
CASSLGDRISGNTIYF
>TRBJ2-1|TRBV13|14
CASSVDISGTRQFF